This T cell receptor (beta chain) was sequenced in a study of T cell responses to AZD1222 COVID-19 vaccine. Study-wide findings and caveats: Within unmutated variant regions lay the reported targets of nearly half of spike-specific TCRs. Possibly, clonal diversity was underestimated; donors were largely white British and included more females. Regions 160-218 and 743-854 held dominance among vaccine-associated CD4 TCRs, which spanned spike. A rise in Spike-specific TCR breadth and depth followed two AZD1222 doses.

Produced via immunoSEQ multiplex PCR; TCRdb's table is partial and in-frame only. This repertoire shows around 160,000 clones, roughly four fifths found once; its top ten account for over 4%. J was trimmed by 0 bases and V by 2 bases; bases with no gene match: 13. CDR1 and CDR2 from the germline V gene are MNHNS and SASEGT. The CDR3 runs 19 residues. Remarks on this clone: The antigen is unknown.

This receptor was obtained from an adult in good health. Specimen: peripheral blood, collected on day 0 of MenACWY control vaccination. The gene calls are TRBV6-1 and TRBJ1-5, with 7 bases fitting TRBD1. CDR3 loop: CASSERQGLIPYSNQPQHF. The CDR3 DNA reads TGTGCCAGCAGTGAAAGACAGGGCCTTATACCCTATAGCAATCAGCCCCAGCATTTT.